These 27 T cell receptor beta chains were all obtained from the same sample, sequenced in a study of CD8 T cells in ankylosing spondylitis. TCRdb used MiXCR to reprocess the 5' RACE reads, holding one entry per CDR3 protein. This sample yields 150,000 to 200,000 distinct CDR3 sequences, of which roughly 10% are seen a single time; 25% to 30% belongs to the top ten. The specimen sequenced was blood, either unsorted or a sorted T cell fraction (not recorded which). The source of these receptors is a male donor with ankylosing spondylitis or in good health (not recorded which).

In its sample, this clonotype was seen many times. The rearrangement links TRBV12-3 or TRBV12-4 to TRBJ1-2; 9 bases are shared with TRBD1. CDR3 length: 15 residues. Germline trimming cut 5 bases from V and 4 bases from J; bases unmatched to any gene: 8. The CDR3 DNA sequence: TGTGCCAGCAGTCCGCGACAGGGGGGGCTCTATGGCTACACCTTC. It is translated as CASSPRQGGLYGYTF.

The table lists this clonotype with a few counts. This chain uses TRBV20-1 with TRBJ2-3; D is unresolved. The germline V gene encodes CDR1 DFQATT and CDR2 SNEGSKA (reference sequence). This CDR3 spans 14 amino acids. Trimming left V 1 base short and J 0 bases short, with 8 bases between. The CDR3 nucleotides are TGCAGTGCTAGAGCAGCGAGAAGCACAGATACGCAGTATTTT. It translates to CSARAARSTDTQYF.

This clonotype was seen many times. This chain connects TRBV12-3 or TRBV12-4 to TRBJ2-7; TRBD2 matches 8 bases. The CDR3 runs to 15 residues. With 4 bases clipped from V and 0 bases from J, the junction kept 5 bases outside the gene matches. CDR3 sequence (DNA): TGTGCCAGCAGTTCCCTAGCGGGTAGCTCCTACGAGCAGTACTTC. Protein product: CASSSLAGSSYEQYF.

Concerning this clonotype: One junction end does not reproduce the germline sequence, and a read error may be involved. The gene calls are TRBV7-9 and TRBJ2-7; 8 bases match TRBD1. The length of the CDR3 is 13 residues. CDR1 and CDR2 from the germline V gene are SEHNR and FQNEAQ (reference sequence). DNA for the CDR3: TGTGCCAGCAGACCTAGGACAGGGTACGCGCAGTACTTC. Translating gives CASRPRTGYAQYF.

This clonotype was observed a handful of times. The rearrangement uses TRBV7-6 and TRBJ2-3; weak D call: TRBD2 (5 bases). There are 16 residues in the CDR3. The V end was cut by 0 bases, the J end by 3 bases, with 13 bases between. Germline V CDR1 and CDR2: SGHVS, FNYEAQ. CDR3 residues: CASSLAPFSGTDTQYF. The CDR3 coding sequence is TGTGCCAGCAGCTTAGCTCCCTTCTCGGGGACAGATACGCAGTATTTT.

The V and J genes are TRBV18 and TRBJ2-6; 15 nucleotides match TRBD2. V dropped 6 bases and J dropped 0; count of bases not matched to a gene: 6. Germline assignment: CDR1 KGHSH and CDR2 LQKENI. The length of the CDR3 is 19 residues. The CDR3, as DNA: TGTGCCAGCTCGGGACTAGCGGGGGGCCTAAGCTCTGGGGCCAACGTCCTGACTTTC. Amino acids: CASSGLAGGLSSGANVLTF.

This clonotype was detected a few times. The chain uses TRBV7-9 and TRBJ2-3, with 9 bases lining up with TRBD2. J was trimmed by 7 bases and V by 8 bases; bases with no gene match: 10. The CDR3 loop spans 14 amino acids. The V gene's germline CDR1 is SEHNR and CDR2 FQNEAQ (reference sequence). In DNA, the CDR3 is TGTGCCAGCGGGCCCAGCGGGAGGTTAAATACGCAGTATTTT. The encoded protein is CASGPSGRLNTQYF.

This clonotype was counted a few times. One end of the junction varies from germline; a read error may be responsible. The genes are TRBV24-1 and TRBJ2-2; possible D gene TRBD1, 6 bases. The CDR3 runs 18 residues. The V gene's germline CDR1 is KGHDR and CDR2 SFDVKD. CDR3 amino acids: CATSDGATGSGNAGELFF. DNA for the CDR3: TGTGCCACCAGTGATGGGGCTACAGGGTCGGGGAACGCCGGGGAGCTGTTTTTT.

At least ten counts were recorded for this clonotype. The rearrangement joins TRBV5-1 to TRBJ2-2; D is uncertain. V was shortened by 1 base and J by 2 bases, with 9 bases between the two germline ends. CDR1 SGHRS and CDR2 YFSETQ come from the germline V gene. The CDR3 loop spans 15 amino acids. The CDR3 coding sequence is TGCGCCAGCAGCTTGATGGGCAGAAACACCGGGGAGCTGTTTTTT. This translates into CASSLMGRNTGELFF. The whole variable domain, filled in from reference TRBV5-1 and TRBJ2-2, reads KAGVTQTPRYLIKTRGQQVTLSCSPISGHRSVSWYQQTPGQGLQFLFEYFSETQRNKGNFPGRFSGRQFSNSRSEMNVSTLELGDSALYLCASSLMGRNTGELFFGEGSRLTVL.

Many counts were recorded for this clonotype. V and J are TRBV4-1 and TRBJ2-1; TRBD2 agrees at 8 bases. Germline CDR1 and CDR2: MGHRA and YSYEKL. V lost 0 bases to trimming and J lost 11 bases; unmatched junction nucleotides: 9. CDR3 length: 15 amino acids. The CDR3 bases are TGCGCCAGCAGCCAAGATGGGACAACTAGCGGCCAGCAGTTCTTC. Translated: CASSQDGTTSGQQFF.

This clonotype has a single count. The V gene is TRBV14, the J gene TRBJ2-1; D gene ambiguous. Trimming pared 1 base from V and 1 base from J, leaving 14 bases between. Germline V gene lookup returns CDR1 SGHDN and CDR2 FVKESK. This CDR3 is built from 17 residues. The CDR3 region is CASSQGLVRASYNEQFF. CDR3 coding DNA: TGTGCCAGCAGCCAAGGACTGGTACGGGCATCCTACAATGAGCAGTTCTTC.

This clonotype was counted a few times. The CDR3 loop is CASRRGPSTDTQYF. CDR3 sequence (DNA): TGTGCCAGCAGGAGGGGCCCTAGCACAGATACGCAGTATTTT. This rearrangement joins TRBV6-5 to TRBJ2-3; either TRBD1 or TRBD2 may supply D (5 bases each). This CDR3 is 14 amino acids long. The germline gives CDR1 MNHEY, CDR2 SVGAGI. The V end was cut by 6 bases, the J end by 0 bases, with 10 bases between.

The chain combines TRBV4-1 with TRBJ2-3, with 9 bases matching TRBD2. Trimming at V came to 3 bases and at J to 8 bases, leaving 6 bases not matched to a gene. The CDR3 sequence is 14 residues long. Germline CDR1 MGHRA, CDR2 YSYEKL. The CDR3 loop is CASSQVAGVGTQYF. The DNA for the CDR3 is TGCGCCAGCAGCCAGGTAGCGGGAGTGGGTACGCAGTATTTT.

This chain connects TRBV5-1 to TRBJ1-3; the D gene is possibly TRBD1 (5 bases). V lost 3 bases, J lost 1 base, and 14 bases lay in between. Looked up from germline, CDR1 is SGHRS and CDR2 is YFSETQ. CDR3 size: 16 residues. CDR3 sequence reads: CASSWTGGASGNTIYF. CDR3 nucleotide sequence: TGCGCCAGCAGCTGGACCGGAGGGGCTTCTGGAAACACCATATATTTT.

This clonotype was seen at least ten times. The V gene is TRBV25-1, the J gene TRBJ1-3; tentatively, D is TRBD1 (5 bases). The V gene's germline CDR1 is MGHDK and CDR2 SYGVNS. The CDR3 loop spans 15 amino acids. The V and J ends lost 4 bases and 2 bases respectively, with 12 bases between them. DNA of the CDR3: TGTGCCAGCAGTGGAGAAACAGGAACTGGAAACACCATATATTTT. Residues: CASSGETGTGNTIYF.

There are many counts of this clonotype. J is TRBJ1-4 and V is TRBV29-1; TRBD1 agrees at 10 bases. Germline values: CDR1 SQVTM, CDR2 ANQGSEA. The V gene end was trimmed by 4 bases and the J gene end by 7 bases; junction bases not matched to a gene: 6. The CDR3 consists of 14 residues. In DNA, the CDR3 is TGCAGCGTTGTGAGACAGGGGGCGGGTGAAAAACTGTTTTTT. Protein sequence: CSVVRQGAGEKLFF.

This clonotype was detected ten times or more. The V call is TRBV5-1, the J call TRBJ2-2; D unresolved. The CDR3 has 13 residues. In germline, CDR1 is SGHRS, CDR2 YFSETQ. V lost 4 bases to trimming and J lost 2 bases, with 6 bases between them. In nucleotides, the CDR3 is TGCGCCAGCAGCACAGCTAACACCGGGGAGCTGTTTTTT. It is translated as CASSTANTGELFF.

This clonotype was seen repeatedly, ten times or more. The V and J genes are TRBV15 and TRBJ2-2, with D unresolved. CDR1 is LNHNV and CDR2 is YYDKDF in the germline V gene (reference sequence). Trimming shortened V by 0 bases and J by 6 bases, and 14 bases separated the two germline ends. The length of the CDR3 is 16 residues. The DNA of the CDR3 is TGTGCCACCAGCAGAGAATTCGCCGGAAAGGCCGGGGAGCTGTTTTTT. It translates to CATSREFAGKAGELFF.

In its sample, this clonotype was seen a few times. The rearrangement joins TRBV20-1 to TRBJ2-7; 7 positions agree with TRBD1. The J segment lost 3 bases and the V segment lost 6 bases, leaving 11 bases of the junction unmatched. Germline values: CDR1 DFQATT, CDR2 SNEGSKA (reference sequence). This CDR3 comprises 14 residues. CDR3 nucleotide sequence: TGCAGTGCCATCCGGGACAGCAGCTACTACGAGCAGTACTTC. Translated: CSAIRDSSYYEQYF.

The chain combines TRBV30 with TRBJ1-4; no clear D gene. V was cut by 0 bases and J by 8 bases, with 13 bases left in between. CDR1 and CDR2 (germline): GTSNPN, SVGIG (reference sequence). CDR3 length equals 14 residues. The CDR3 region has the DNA TGTGCCTGGAGTGTTCGTCAGAATACAGAAAAACTGTTTTTT. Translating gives CAWSVRQNTEKLFF.

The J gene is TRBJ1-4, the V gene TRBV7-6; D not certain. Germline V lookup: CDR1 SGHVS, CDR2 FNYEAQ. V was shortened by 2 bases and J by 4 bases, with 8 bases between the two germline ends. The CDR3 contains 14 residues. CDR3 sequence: CASSLRGLNEKLFF. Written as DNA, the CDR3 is TGTGCCAGCAGCTTACGAGGGCTTAATGAAAAACTGTTTTTT.

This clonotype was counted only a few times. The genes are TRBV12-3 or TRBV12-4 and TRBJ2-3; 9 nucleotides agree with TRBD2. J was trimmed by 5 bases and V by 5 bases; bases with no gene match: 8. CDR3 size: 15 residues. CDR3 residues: CASSLSPTSGDTQYF. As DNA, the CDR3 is TGTGCCAGCAGTCTCTCACCGACTAGCGGAGATACGCAGTATTTT.

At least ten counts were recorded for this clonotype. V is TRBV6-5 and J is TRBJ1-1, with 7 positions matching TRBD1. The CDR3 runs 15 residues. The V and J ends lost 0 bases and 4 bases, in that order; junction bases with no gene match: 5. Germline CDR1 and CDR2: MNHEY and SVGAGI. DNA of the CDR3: TGTGCCAGCAGTTACTCTACAGGGGCGGTCACTGAAGCTTTCTTT. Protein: CASSYSTGAVTEAFF.

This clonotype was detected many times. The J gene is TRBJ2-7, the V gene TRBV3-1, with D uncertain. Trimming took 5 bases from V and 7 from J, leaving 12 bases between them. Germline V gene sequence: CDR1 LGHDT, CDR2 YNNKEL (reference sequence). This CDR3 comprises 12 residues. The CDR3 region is CASSSWGSEQYF. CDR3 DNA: TGTGCCAGCAGCTCCTGGGGTTCTGAGCAGTACTTC.

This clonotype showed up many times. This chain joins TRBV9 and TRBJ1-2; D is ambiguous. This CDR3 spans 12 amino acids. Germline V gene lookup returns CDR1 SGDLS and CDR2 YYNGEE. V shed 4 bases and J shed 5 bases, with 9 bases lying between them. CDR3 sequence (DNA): TGTGCCAGCAGCCCCGACCAATATGGCTACACCTTC. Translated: CASSPDQYGYTF.

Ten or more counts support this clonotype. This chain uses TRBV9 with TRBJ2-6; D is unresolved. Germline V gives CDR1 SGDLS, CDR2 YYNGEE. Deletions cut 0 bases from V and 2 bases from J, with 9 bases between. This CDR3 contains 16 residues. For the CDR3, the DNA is TGTGCCAGCAGCGTAGTTCCCGGAACTGGGGCCAACGTCCTGACTTTC. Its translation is CASSVVPGTGANVLTF.

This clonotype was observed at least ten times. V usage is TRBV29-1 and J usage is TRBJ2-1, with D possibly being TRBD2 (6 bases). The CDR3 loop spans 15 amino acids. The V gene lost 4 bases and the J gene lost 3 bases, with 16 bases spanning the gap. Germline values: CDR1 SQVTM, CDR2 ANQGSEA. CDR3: CSVAVPTGVYNEQFF. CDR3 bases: TGCAGCGTTGCCGTCCCCACGGGAGTCTACAATGAGCAGTTCTTC.